This TCR beta chain was identified in a study of breast tumors, draining lymph nodes, adjacent tissues. Turning to this clonotype: One end of the junction does not line up with germline, which may come from a read error.

TCRdb recomputed calls from the multiplex PCR reads with MiXCR, one row per CDR3 protein. The table has roughly 110,000 distinct CDR3 sequences, roughly 33% seen once. Samples came from axillary lymph nodes draining the breast cancer. CDR1 and CDR2 (germline): SNHLY, FYNNEI. The CDR3 has 17 amino acids. The sample was axillary lymph node tissue. This TCR was sampled from a female donor with breast cancer. Some clones in this sample may be carry-over from other donors' samples. The chain uses TRBV2 and TRBJ2-2, with D perhaps being TRBD1 or TRBD2 (6 bases each). CDR3 residues: CASSYSRGKSSTGGLFF. The CDR3, as DNA: TGTGCCAGCAGCTACTCCAGGGGCAAATCGAGCACCGGGGGGCTGTTTTTT.